A single sample gave rise to the 24 T cell receptor beta chains below, sequenced in a study of response to subunit inactivated influenza vaccine. One entry per CDR3 protein, called by TCRdb with MiXCR from the RT-PCR reads. The data hold roughly 500,000 distinct CDR3 sequences, with under 30% observed a single time. This sample also appeared in a second study, on T cells expressing NK-cell markers. That report notes: TCR beta cDNA was generated via 5'RACE template switching incorporating UMIs.

The input for sequencing was CD4+ T cells sorted from PBMCs, taken approximately 12 days after vaccination. The receptor source for this set is a man aged 50 to 60 who received an inactivated influenza vaccine.

This clonotype has just a few counts. CDR3 residues: CASSLVPSDYEQYF. CDR3 coding DNA: TGTGCCAGCAGCTTAGTGCCTTCAGACTACGAGCAGTACTTC. The genes are TRBV7-2 and TRBJ2-7; D not resolved. Germline CDR1 reads SGHTA; CDR2 reads FQGNSA. CDR3 size: 14 residues. Between the trimmed V and J ends, which lost 1 base and 3 bases, there was a span of 10 bases.

This clonotype was counted only a few times. The chain combines TRBV27 with TRBJ2-7; the D is unclear. Germline lookup yields CDR1 MNHEY and CDR2 SMNVEV (reference sequence). Trimming removed 7 bases from V and 0 bases from J, with 7 bases in between. CDR3 length: 12 amino acids. CDR3 region: CASIGYSYEQYF. CDR3 in DNA: TGTGCCAGCATCGGGTACTCCTACGAGCAGTACTTC.

In its sample, this clonotype was seen a few times. The chain employs TRBV2 and TRBJ2-7, with D tentatively TRBD1 (5 bases). V lost 6 bases, J lost 2 bases, and 14 bases lay in between. The CDR3 consists of 14 residues. Germline-derived CDR1 and CDR2 are SNHLY and FYNNEI. CDR3 sequence: CASSRETGPYEQYF. The CDR3 DNA follows: TGTGCCAGCAGCAGAGAAACAGGTCCCTACGAGCAGTACTTC.

The V gene is TRBV12-3 or TRBV12-4, the J gene TRBJ2-1; D is unclear. The CDR3 sequence is 12 residues long. The V end was cut by 6 bases, the J end by 8 bases, with 11 bases between. CDR3 protein: CASRARVYEQFF. The DNA for the CDR3 is TGTGCCAGCAGGGCTAGAGTTTATGAGCAGTTCTTC.

The chain links TRBV20-1 to TRBJ2-3; TRBD1 might be the D (5 bases). V was trimmed by 0 bases and J by 1 base, leaving 8 bases between them. CDR3 length equals 14 residues. The germline CDR1 and CDR2 sequences are DFQATT and SNEGSKA (reference sequence). CDR3 nucleotide sequence: TGCAGTGCTAGAGATGTGACAGGCACAGATACGCAGTATTTT. Amino acid sequence: CSARDVTGTDTQYF.

The chain joins TRBV5-1 to TRBJ2-1, with TRBD1 matching over 9 bases. V trimming: 3 bases; J trimming: 7 bases; junction bases outside the gene matches: 2. Germline CDR1 is SGHRS and CDR2 is YFSETQ. The CDR3 length is 13 residues. CDR3 loop: CASSSGQGNEQFF. CDR3 bases: TGCGCCAGCAGCTCCGGACAGGGGAATGAGCAGTTCTTC.

This clonotype was observed a handful of times. The chain is built from TRBV12-3 or TRBV12-4 and TRBJ1-1; the D is unclear. The CDR3 has 14 amino acids. Trimming took off 2 bases at V and 1 base at J, with 8 bases between the two ends. CDR3: CASSLRVRNTEAFF. CDR3 coding DNA: TGTGCCAGCAGTTTAAGAGTCCGGAACACTGAAGCTTTCTTT.

The chain carries TRBV6-1 and TRBJ2-1; 7 bases agree with TRBD2. The CDR3 is made up of 15 amino acids. Unmatched junction bases numbered 8, after V lost 2 bases and J lost 7 bases. CDR1 is MNHNS and CDR2 is SASEGT in the germline V gene. DNA for the CDR3: TGTGCCAGCAGTGAAAGCGGCGGGAGATTAAATGAGCAGTTCTTC. Residues: CASSESGGRLNEQFF.

In DNA form, the CDR3 reads TGTGCCACCGGACATCATTCCACAGATACGCAGTATTTT. It yields the protein CATGHHSTDTQYF. The chain employs TRBV27 and TRBJ2-3, with D possibly being TRBD1 (5 bases). This CDR3 is 13 amino acids long. Trimming removed 10 bases from V and 2 bases from J, with 13 bases in between. CDR1 is MNHEY, CDR2 SMNVEV, per germline (reference sequence).

The rearrangement uses TRBV28 and TRBJ2-7, with 7 positions matching TRBD1. J was trimmed by 7 bases and V by 5 bases; bases with no gene match: 11. The CDR3 is 14 residues long. CDR1 and CDR2 (germline): MDHEN, SYDVKM. CDR3 bases: TGTGCCAGCAGTCCGCAAGACAGGGAGAGGGAGCAGTACTTC. Translated, it gives CASSPQDREREQYF.

This chain links TRBV7-6 with TRBJ2-4, with 11 positions matching TRBD2. The CDR3 has 19 amino acids. The ends lost 1 base at V and 0 bases at J; junction bases unmatched: 8. Germline V gene sequence: CDR1 SGHVS, CDR2 FNYEAQ. Here the CDR3 DNA reads TGTGCCAGCAGCTTAGAGCCTAGCGGGAGGCTGGTAGCCAAAAACATTCAGTACTTC. This translates into CASSLEPSGRLVAKNIQYF.

This clonotype has a count of ten or more. J is TRBJ2-2 and V is TRBV12-3 or TRBV12-4; D gene unclear. The CDR3 length is 14 residues. Trimming left V 3 bases short and J 3 bases short, with 8 bases between. CDR3 amino acids: CASSLLQDTGELFF. The DNA of the CDR3 is TGTGCCAGCAGTTTGTTGCAGGACACCGGGGAGCTGTTTTTT.

This clonotype was detected many times. The chain links TRBV4-3 to TRBJ2-7; possibly TRBD1 for D (6 bases). Germline loops: CDR1 LGHNA, CDR2 YSLEER. The CDR3 covers 14 residues. The V end lost 0 bases, the J end lost 2 bases, and 8 bases lay between the germline ends. The CDR3 loop is CASSQERGTYEQYF. CDR3 coding DNA: TGCGCCAGCAGCCAAGAAAGGGGGACCTACGAGCAGTACTTC.

This clonotype was seen only a few times. This chain links TRBV28 with TRBJ1-4; 10 bases match TRBD1. The CDR3 length is 16 residues. Germline V gene sequence: CDR1 MDHEN, CDR2 SYDVKM. Germline trimming cut 5 bases from V and 3 bases from J; bases unmatched to any gene: 6. The CDR3 sequence: CASSVDRGIANEKLFF. The CDR3 DNA reads as TGTGCCAGCAGTGTGGACAGGGGGATTGCTAATGAAAAACTGTTTTTT.

This clonotype was picked up a small number of times. The V and J genes are TRBV28 and TRBJ2-7; 10 bases are shared with TRBD1. Germline V gene lookup returns CDR1 MDHEN and CDR2 SYDVKM. Trimming at V came to 6 bases and at J to 1 base, leaving 6 bases not matched to a gene. This CDR3 region has 15 residues. The CDR3 is CASRAGTGVSYEQYF. CDR3 in DNA: TGTGCCAGCAGGGCCGGGACAGGGGTATCCTACGAGCAGTACTTC. The full variable domain, its missing parts supplied by reference TRBV28 and TRBJ2-7, is DVKVTQSSRYLVKRTGEKVFLECVQDMDHENMFWYRQDPGLGLRLIYFSYDVKMKEKGDIPEGYSVSREKKERFSLILESASTNQTSMYLCASRAGTGVSYEQYFGPGTRLTVT.

The chain employs TRBV6-2 or TRBV6-3 and TRBJ2-1; TRBD1 matches 8 bases. The CDR3 covers 15 residues. CDR1 is MNHEY, CDR2 SVGEGT, per germline. The ends lost 6 bases at V and 7 bases at J; junction bases unmatched: 11. The CDR3 here is CASSNLQGAINEQFF. For the CDR3, the DNA is TGTGCCAGCAGCAACCTGCAGGGGGCGATTAATGAGCAGTTCTTC.

V and J are TRBV25-1 and TRBJ1-4; D is undetermined. The CDR3 extends over 15 amino acids. Germline lookup yields CDR1 MGHDK and CDR2 SYGVNS. The V end lost 2 bases, the J end lost 12 bases, and 19 bases lay between the germline ends. The CDR3 DNA reads TGTGCCAGCAGTGAAACGAGGACCCTCCGTGAGGAACTGTTTTTT. Translation: CASSETRTLREELFF.

Here the CDR3 reads CASSLMTGQNTGELFF. The CDR3 DNA sequence: TGTGCCAGCAGCTTAATGACAGGGCAGAACACCGGGGAGCTGTTTTTT. The chain has TRBV7-3 and TRBJ2-2; TRBD1 agrees at 7 bases. This CDR3 region has 16 residues. Germline CDR1 and CDR2: SGHTA and FQGTGA. J gave up 1 base and V 1 base, and 3 bases lay outside the gene matches. Full variable domain (remainder filled in from reference TRBV7-3 and TRBJ2-2): GAGVSQTPSNKVTEKGKYVELRCDPISGHTALYWYRQSLGQGPEFLIYFQGTGAADDSGLPNDRFFAVRPEGSVSTLKIQRTERGDSAVYLCASSLMTGQNTGELFFGEGSRLTVL.

This clonotype was counted a few times. The chain recombines TRBV5-1 with TRBJ2-5; D may be TRBD1 (6 bases). The CDR3 length is 14 residues. CDR1 and CDR2 (germline): SGHRS, YFSETQ. The V gene lost 5 bases and the J gene lost 0 bases, with 11 bases spanning the gap. The CDR3 loop is CASRKDSNQETQYF. The CDR3 DNA reads TGCGCCAGCAGGAAGGACAGCAACCAAGAGACCCAGTACTTC.

A word on this clonotype: In this CDR3 the conserved last residue, phenylalanine or tryptophan, is missing, so a read error is likely. CDR3 amino acids: CASRPSGGSQETQYL. In DNA form, the CDR3 reads TGCGCCAGCCGCCCTAGCGGGGGGTCCCAAGAGACCCAGTACCTC. V and J are TRBV5-1 and TRBJ2-5; TRBD2 matches at 11 bases. V was pared by 7 bases and J by 1 base, with 6 bases of the junction left unmatched. CDR3 length: 15 residues. Per germline, CDR1 SGHRS and CDR2 YFSETQ.

The chain has TRBV19 and TRBJ2-1, with TRBD1 matching over 7 bases. The germline CDR1 and CDR2 sequences are LNHDA and SQIVND (reference sequence). The CDR3 sequence is 13 residues long. After removal of 6 bases from V and 6 bases from J, the junction contained 5 bases not matched to a gene. In DNA form, the CDR3 reads TGTGCCAGTAGACGACAGGGTGGCAATGAGCAGTTCTTC. It translates to CASRRQGGNEQFF. Combining the CDR3 with reference TRBV19 and TRBJ2-1 gives the whole variable domain DGGITQSPKYLFRKEGQNVTLSCEQNLNHDAMYWYRQDPGQGLRLIYYSQIVNDFQKGDIAEGYSVSREKKESFPLTVTSAQKNPTAFYLCASRRQGGNEQFFGPGTRLTVL.

Only a few counts were recorded for this clonotype. The J gene is TRBJ1-5, the V gene TRBV6-1; D remains ambiguous. CDR3 size: 12 residues. Trimming cost V 4 bases and J 4 bases, with 5 bases left between them. Germline V gives CDR1 MNHNS, CDR2 SASEGT. This chain's CDR3 is CASSARNQPQHF. CDR3 bases: TGTGCCAGCAGTGCGAGGAATCAGCCCCAGCATTTT.

The chain combines TRBV6-2 or TRBV6-3 with TRBJ2-2, with TRBD2 identical over 7 bases. CDR1 MNHEY and CDR2 SVGEGT come from the germline V gene. The CDR3 extends over 16 amino acids. The junction had 2 bases not matched to a gene; V was cut back by 1 base and J by 0 bases. CDR3 amino acids: CASSYYTSANTGELFF. The CDR3 DNA sequence: TGTGCCAGCAGTTACTATACTAGCGCGAACACCGGGGAGCTGTTTTTT.

A few counts support this clonotype. V gene TRBV3-1 combines with J gene TRBJ2-3; D might be TRBD2 (5 bases). With 4 bases removed from V and 7 bases from J, the gap between germline ends came to 12 bases. Germline V CDR1 and CDR2: LGHDT, YNNKEL (reference sequence). The CDR3 has 13 amino acids. CDR3 nucleotide sequence: TGTGCCAGCAGCCCCCGACGGGATAATACGCAGTATTTT. Residues: CASSPRRDNTQYF.